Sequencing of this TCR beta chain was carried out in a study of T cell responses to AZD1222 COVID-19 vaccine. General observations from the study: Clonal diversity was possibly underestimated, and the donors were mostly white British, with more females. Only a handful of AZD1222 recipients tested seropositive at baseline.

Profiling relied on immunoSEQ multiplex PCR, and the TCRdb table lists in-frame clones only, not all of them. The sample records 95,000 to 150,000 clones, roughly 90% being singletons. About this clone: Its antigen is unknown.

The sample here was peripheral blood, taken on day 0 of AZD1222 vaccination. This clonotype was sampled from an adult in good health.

This CDR3 reads CASSSGTGGNSPLHF. Here the CDR3 DNA reads TGTGCCTCTTCATCCGGGACGGGAGGTAATTCACCCCTCCACTTT. This sequence joins TRBV19 and TRBJ1-6, with D perhaps matching TRBD1 (5 bases). CDR3 length: 15 amino acids. Germline V gene lookup returns CDR1 LNHDA and CDR2 SQIVND (reference sequence). V was pared by 11 bases and J by 6 bases, with 20 bases between. Full variable domain (outside the CDR3, taken from reference TRBV19 and TRBJ1-6): DGGITQSPKYLFRKEGQNVTLSCEQNLNHDAMYWYRQDPGQGLRLIYYSQIVNDFQKGDIAEGYSVSREKKESFPLTVTSAQKNPTAFYLCASSSGTGGNSPLHFGNGTRLTVT.